This T cell receptor (beta chain) emerged from a study of OX40 agonist ivuxolimab in advanced cancers. Method: immunoSEQ multiplex PCR; TCRdb's copy keeps in-frame clones and lacks some. The sample holds 37,000 or so clones, approximately 86% seen once. This clone was detected only a few times. Germline lookup yields CDR1 SGHTA and CDR2 FQGNSA. V lost 5 bases and J lost 4, with 9 bases in between. The CDR3 has 13 residues. The sample here was CD4+ or CD8+ T cells sorted from blood, taken in a trial of the OX40 agonist ivuxolimab. This sequence originates from an adult with an advanced solid tumor such as melanoma, head and neck, liver or kidney cancer. V and J are TRBV7-2 and TRBJ1-5; D gene uncertain. DNA for the CDR3: TGTGCCAGCAGCAACCAGCGTAATCAGCCCCAGCATTTT. This sequence encodes CASSNQRNQPQHF.